These T cell receptor beta chains were read from a single sample in a study of tumor-infiltrating lymphocytes in primary liver carcinoma. Using its own MiXCR run on the multiplex PCR reads, TCRdb lists one record per CDR3 protein. The data hold roughly 57,000 distinct CDR3 sequences, with about two thirds observed a single time. Sequencing was carried out using liver tumor tissue from sampling region 2. The source is a man between 35 and 55 years old with primary liver carcinoma and hepatitis B virus infection. Both conserved end residues are part of each CDR3. A D gene is named only where the DNA matches it firmly. Only some rows state a clone size, as once, few, many or a class for expanded clones.

v_gene,j_gene,abundance,d_gene,CDR3nt,CDR3aa
TRBV11-2,TRBJ2-7,.,.,TGTGTCAGCAGCTCCAACAGGAACTCCTACGAGCAGTACTTC,CVSSSNRNSYEQYF
TRBV10-3,TRBJ2-7,.,TRBD2,TGCGCCATCACCAAACGATCGGGACCAGCGGGAGGGCTCTCCTACGAGCAGTACTTC,CAITKRSGPAGGLSYEQYF
TRBV12-3/TRBV12-4,TRBJ1-4,.,TRBD1,TGTGCCAGCAGCCACTCCGGGACAGGGGCTGAAAAATTGTTTTTT,CASSHSGTGAEKLFF
TRBV6-5,TRBJ2-7,.,.,TGTGCCAGCAGGGAAGACGGTCTCGGGACTTACTCCTACGAGCAGTACTTC,CASREDGLGTYSYEQYF
TRBV5-4,TRBJ2-1,.,.,TGTGTCAGCAGCCCTGGGATGACTGAAGATGAGCAGTTCTTC,CVSSPGMTEDEQFF
TRBV6-2/TRBV6-3,TRBJ2-1,.,TRBD2,TGTGCCAGCAGTTCGGTACTAGCGGGAGGACCAGGCAATGAGCAGTTCTTC,CASSSVLAGGPGNEQFF
TRBV12-3/TRBV12-4,TRBJ2-1,.,TRBD2,TGTGCCAGCTGTTCAAACCTTCCGGGATTAGCGGGAGGAGGGTCGCGTGAGCAGTTCTTC,CASCSNLPGLAGGGSREQFF
TRBV6-2/TRBV6-3,TRBJ1-1,.,.,TGCGCCAGCAGTCTAATAGGGACGCCCATGACTGAAGCTTTCTTT,CASSLIGTPMTEAFF
TRBV14,TRBJ2-2,.,.,TGTGCCAGTAGCCACAGGAGCACGGGACTCACCGGGGAGCTGTTTTTT,CASSHRSTGLTGELFF
TRBV6-2/TRBV6-3,TRBJ1-4,.,.,TGTGCCAGCAGTTACTCGACAAGACAGCGCACCGATAATGAAAAACTGTTTTTT,CASSYSTRQRTDNEKLFF
TRBV11-3,TRBJ2-1,.,.,TGTGCCAGCGGCTTATGGGTCAGCAACAATGAGCAGTTCTTC,CASGLWVSNNEQFF
TRBV5-4,TRBJ1-1,.,.,TGTGCCAGCAGAATAGGGATGAACACTGAAGCTTTCTTT,CASRIGMNTEAFF
TRBV5-4,TRBJ2-1,.,TRBD2,TGTGCCAGCAGCTTGGAGGGCGGGAGCCACAATGAGCAGTTCTTC,CASSLEGGSHNEQFF
TRBV6-6,TRBJ1-1,.,.,TGTGCCAGCAGGTCGGGGGTAGTGGCGCCCACTGAAGCTTTCTTT,CASRSGVVAPTEAFF
TRBV6-1,TRBJ2-7,.,.,TGTACCAGCAGTGAATCCAGGAAGTCCTACGAGCAGTACTTC,CTSSESRKSYEQYF
TRBV4-1,TRBJ1-5,.,.,TGCACCAGCAGTCAAGATTCAACAGGTGGCCACAATCAGCCCCAGCATTTT,CTSSQDSTGGHNQPQHF
TRBV12-3/TRBV12-4,TRBJ1-5,.,.,TGTGCCAGTAGCCCAGGACAGCGTTACAATCAGCCCCAGCATTTT,CASSPGQRYNQPQHF
TRBV11-1,TRBJ1-1,many,.,TGTGCCAGCAGCTTAAGTCGGGGGATAGCTGAAGCTTTCTTT,CASSLSRGIAEAFF
TRBV21-1,TRBJ2-1,.,.,TGTGCCAGCAGCAAAGTTGGGTTAGCGGGAATCTCCTACAATGAGCAGTTCTTC,CASSKVGLAGISYNEQFF
TRBV6-5,TRBJ2-7,once,TRBD1,TGTGCCAACCCATCCGAGACAGGGTATAACGAGCAGTACTTC,CANPSETGYNEQYF
TRBV6-6,TRBJ2-3,.,TRBD1,TGTGCCAGCAGTTACCCCCTCACAGGGGGCGGCGGGTGTAGAACTAGCACAGATACGCAGTATTTT,CASSYPLTGGGGCRTSTDTQYF
TRBV10-2,TRBJ2-2,.,.,TGCGCCAGCAATGAGGCTAAGGGACTGGCGGGGGACACCAGGGAGCTGTTTTTT,CASNEAKGLAGDTRELFF
TRBV10-3,TRBJ1-2,.,.,TGTGTCCTCAGGGCAGGGGTTGGCCACACCTTC,CVLRAGVGHTF
TRBV7-8,TRBJ2-2,.,.,TGTGCCAGGAGCTTAGTTTCGCGGGACGGGGCGCTGTTTTTT,CARSLVSRDGALFF
TRBV5-1,TRBJ2-1,many,.,TGCGCCAGCAGCGTACGACTAGACTCCTACAATGAGCAGTTCTTC,CASSVRLDSYNEQFF
TRBV6-6,TRBJ2-1,.,TRBD2,TGTGCCAGCAATCCAGCACCGGGACTAGCCTTTGGTGAACAGTTCTTC,CASNPAPGLAFGEQFF
TRBV6-2/TRBV6-3,TRBJ2-3,few,.,TGTGCCAGCAGCTTCCTCCGACTAGTGGGATCGGGGGCAGATACGCAGTATTTT,CASSFLRLVGSGADTQYF
TRBV4-2,TRBJ2-7,.,TRBD2,TGTGCCAGCAGTGGAAAACCGGGACTAGCGGGAGGGCCCCACGAGGATTACTTC,CASSGKPGLAGGPHEDYF
TRBV5-4,TRBJ1-1,once,.,TGTGCCAGCAGCCAATTTGGGATAGTGATGAACACTGAAGCTTCCTTT,CASSQFGIVMNTEASF
TRBV6-1,TRBJ2-5,.,.,TGCGCCAGCGGCTTCTACCGGTCCCATACTTGGGAGTACCAAGGGACCCAGTACTTC,CASGFYRSHTWEYQGTQYF
TRBV7-9,TRBJ2-1,.,.,TGTGCCAGCAGCTCAGCCCTAGCAGGGGCCTACAATGAGCAGGTTTTC,CASSSALAGAYNEQVF
TRBV11-3,TRBJ2-1,few,.,TGTGCCGGCAGCTCGGGCCCGCTGGGTGAGCAGTTCTTC,CAGSSGPLGEQFF
TRBV11-2,TRBJ2-2,.,.,TGTGCCAGCAACTTAACATTAGGAGGGGCGAACACAGGGGAGCTGCTTTTT,CASNLTLGGANTGELLF
TRBV4-1,TRBJ2-3,.,.,TGCCCCAGCAGCCAAGTCACAAGGGGGGATACACCGTATTTT,CPSSQVTRGDTPYF
TRBV5-1,TRBJ2-2,once,.,TGCGCCAACAGCTTACATCACAGGATGAACACCGAGGAGCTGTTTTTT,CANSLHHRMNTEELFF
TRBV5-6,TRBJ1-2,many,.,TGTGCCAGCAGCGCGCACGGGAGGGGGATCTATGGCTACACCTTC,CASSAHGRGIYGYTF
TRBV29-1,TRBJ2-1,medium-sized,.,TGCAGCGTCGCCACGCTTCGGCCCTGGTCCCGTCAAGAGCAGTTCTTC,CSVATLRPWSRQEQFF
TRBV12-3/TRBV12-4,TRBJ1-1,.,.,TGTGCCAGCAGTTTGACGGCTCAGAACACTGAAGCCCTCTTT,CASSLTAQNTEALF